A single sample is the source of the 3 T cell receptor beta chains below, sequenced in a study of graft-versus-host responses after intestinal transplantation. Sequencing used immunoSEQ multiplex PCR; TCRdb keeps in-frame clones, though not all of them. Here the sample spans around 88,000 clones, about four fifths being singletons. No antigen has been assigned to these receptors. The source was unstimulated CD8+ T cells sorted from spleen or lymph node cells, collected before intestinal transplant. These receptors were obtained from a human donor who received an intestinal transplant.

The chain is built from TRBV7-8 and TRBJ2-7, with D unclear. The CDR3 is made up of 12 amino acids. Germline V gene data show CDR1 as SGHVS and CDR2 as FQNEAQ. V was shortened by 2 bases and J by 6 bases, with 8 bases between the two germline ends. DNA for the CDR3: TGTGCCAGCAGCTTATTTAGCAGCGAGCAGTACTTC. Translation gives CASSLFSSEQYF.

The chain is built from TRBV7-3 and TRBJ2-3, with 11 positions matching TRBD2. J gave up 2 bases and V 0 bases, and 13 bases lay outside the gene matches. The CDR3 contains 20 residues. Germline loops: CDR1 SGHTA, CDR2 FQGTGA. CDR3 protein: CASSLTKGPASGGNTDTQYF. The DNA for the CDR3 is TGTGCCAGCAGCTTAACGAAGGGACCGGCTAGCGGGGGGAACACAGATACGCAGTATTTT.

This chain's CDR3 is CASSLGFEQYF. The CDR3 nucleotides read TGTGCCAGCAGCTTGGGATTCGAGCAGTACTTC. The V gene is TRBV5-4, the J gene TRBJ2-7, with unresolved D. Germline assignment: CDR1 SGHNT and CDR2 YYREEE (reference sequence). This CDR3 region has 11 residues. Trimming took 0 bases from V and 6 from J, leaving 4 bases between them.